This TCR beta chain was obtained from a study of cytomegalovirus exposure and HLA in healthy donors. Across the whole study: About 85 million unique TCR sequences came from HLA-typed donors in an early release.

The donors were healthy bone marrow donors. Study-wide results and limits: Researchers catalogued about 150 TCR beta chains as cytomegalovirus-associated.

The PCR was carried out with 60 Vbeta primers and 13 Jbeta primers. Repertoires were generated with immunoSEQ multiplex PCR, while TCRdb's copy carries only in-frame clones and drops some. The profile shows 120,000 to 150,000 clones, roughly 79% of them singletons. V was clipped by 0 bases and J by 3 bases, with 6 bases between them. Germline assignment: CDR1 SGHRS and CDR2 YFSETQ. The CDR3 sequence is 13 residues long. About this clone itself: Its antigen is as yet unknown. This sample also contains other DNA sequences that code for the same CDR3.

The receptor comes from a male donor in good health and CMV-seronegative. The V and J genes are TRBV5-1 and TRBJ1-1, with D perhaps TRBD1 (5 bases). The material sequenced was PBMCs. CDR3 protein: CASSLGRDTEAFF. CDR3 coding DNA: TGCGCCAGCAGCTTGGGCAGGGACACTGAAGCTTTCTTT. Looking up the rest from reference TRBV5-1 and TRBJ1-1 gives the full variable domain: KAGVTQTPRYLIKTRGQQVTLSCSPISGHRSVSWYQQTPGQGLQFLFEYFSETQRNKGNFPGRFSGRQFSNSRSEMNVSTLELGDSALYLCASSLGRDTEAFFGQGTRLTVV.